This T cell receptor (beta chain) is drawn from a study of T cells expressing NK-cell markers. For each CDR3 protein, TCRdb gives one entry from its re-call of the 5' RACE reads, without DNA. The sample's table shows 300,000 or so distinct CDR3 sequences. Germline CDR1 and CDR2: SGHRS and YFSETQ. This CDR3 is built from 12 residues. The source material was blood T cells: a sorted CD56 or NKG2C T cell subset, CD4+ or CD8+ T cells, or bulk PBMC T cells (not recorded which). V gene TRBV5-1 combines with J gene TRBJ2-5. This receptor was obtained from a woman between 18 and 69 years old in good health. The CDR3 sequence is CASSLNQETQYF.